A single sample gave rise to the 16 T cell receptor beta chains below, sequenced in a study of identical twins. Via MiXCR, TCRdb re-called the 5' RACE reads, giving one row per CDR3 protein. This table has around 1.7 million distinct CDR3 sequences, about 31% appearing once. Sequencing was performed on cord blood. All receptors derive from a newborn girl in good health.

This clonotype was counted between two and nine times. The J gene is TRBJ2-5, the V gene TRBV12-3 or TRBV12-4; TRBD2 matches 13 bases. The J call could be wrong; TRBJ2-7 is a better fit for the DNA end. The CDR3 sequence is 14 residues long. The CDR3, as DNA: TGTGCCAGCAGCGGGACTAGCGGGACTGACGAGCAGTACTTC. This codes for CASSGTSGTDEQYF.

The CDR3 sequence: CASSLGGRIQETQFF. The CDR3 DNA reads TGTGCCAGCAGCTTAGGCGGGAGGATCCAAGAGACCCAGTTCTTC. This rearrangement joins TRBV7-6 to TRBJ2-5; TRBD2 agrees at 8 bases. The better agreement between TRBJ2-1 and the DNA end casts doubt on the J call. Looked up from germline, CDR1 is SGHVS and CDR2 is FNYEAQ. CDR3 length: 15 residues.

About this clonotype: A single base separates this from a much larger clone, so it may be a read error. The chain combines TRBV9 with TRBJ2-3, with 9 bases that match TRBD2. The CDR3 sequence is 15 residues long. CDR1 and CDR2 from the germline V gene are SGDLS and YYNGEE. The V and J ends lost 0 bases and 2 bases, in that order; junction bases with no gene match: 1. The CDR3 DNA reads as TGTGCCAGCAGCGTAGTAGCGGGGGTCACAGATACGCAGTATTTT. Residues: CASSVVAGVTDTQYF.

V and J are TRBV6-2 or TRBV6-3 and TRBJ2-7, with D unclear. V lost 2 bases, J lost 0 bases, and 17 bases lay in between. Germline loops: CDR1 MNHEY, CDR2 SVGEGT. CDR3 length: 17 residues. In DNA form, the CDR3 reads TGTGCCAGCAGTTACGGCGTCCTGGCGACGCTCTCCTACGAGCAGTACTTC. Its translation: CASSYGVLATLSYEQYF.

This chain connects TRBV2 to TRBJ2-1; D might be TRBD1 (5 bases). The CDR3 has 11 residues. Germline V gives CDR1 SNHLY, CDR2 FYNNEI. Trimming pared 7 bases from V and 12 bases from J, leaving 13 bases between. CDR3 amino acids: CASKLTDTQFF. The CDR3 nucleotides are TGTGCCAGCAAGTTGACAGATACGCAGTTCTTC.

CDR3 sequence: CASSSHSGHNEQFF. The CDR3 DNA reads as TGTGCCAGCAGTTCCCATAGCGGCCACAATGAGCAGTTCTTC. This rearrangement joins TRBV6-7 to TRBJ2-1, with D tentatively TRBD2 (6 bases). TRBV6-7 falls under the ORF class, with uncertain function. The CDR3 length is 14 residues. The V end lost 4 bases, the J end lost 5 bases, and 12 bases lay between the germline ends.

This clonotype was seen just once. This rearrangement joins TRBV12-3 or TRBV12-4 to TRBJ2-5; 12 nucleotides agree with TRBD2. The CDR3 extends over 17 amino acids. J gave up 11 bases and V 1 base, and 14 bases lay outside the gene matches. CDR3 residues: CASSLGLAGGRDNEQYF. The CDR3 DNA follows: TGTGCCAGCAGTTTAGGCCTAGCGGGGGGGCGGGACAATGAGCAGTACTTC.

This clonotype has more than one count but fewer than ten. The chain combines TRBV10-3 with TRBJ2-1, with TRBD2 matching 16 bases. The CDR3 totals 14 residues. Germline lookup yields CDR1 ENHRY and CDR2 SYGVKD. V was pared by 10 bases and J by 6 bases, with 3 bases of the junction left unmatched. As DNA, the CDR3 is TGTGCCACCGGGACTAGCGGGGGGGCCAATGAGCAGTTCTTC. Its protein product is CATGTSGGANEQFF.

The chain couples TRBV7-9 to TRBJ1-2; tentative D call: TRBD1 (6 bases). Trimming pared 2 bases from V and 7 bases from J, leaving 11 bases between. This CDR3 is built from 13 residues. The germline CDR1 and CDR2 sequences are SEHNR and FQNEAQ (reference sequence). The CDR3 DNA sequence: TGTGCCAGCAGCTTAAGACAGGTAGCTGGCTACACCTTC. This encodes CASSLRQVAGYTF.

In its sample, this clonotype was seen a few times. The J gene is TRBJ1-1, the V gene TRBV11-2; D uncertain. V gave up 5 bases and J gave up 0 bases, with 13 bases separating them. From germline, CDR1 is SGHAT and CDR2 FQNNGV. There are 15 residues in the CDR3. For the CDR3, the DNA is TGTGCCAGCAGCCTAGGGAGGGTTATGAACACTGAAGCTTTCTTT. Translating gives CASSLGRVMNTEAFF.

In nucleotides, the CDR3 is TGTGCCAGCAGCTTAGGGGGCGGACAGCATACCTACGAGCAGTACTTC. This sequence encodes CASSLGGGQHTYEQYF. The chain carries TRBV7-2 and TRBJ2-7; the D gene is possibly TRBD1 (6 bases). The CDR3 runs to 16 residues. Deletions cut 1 base from V and 2 bases from J, with 15 bases between. CDR1 SGHTA and CDR2 FQGNSA come from the germline V gene.

Only a few counts were recorded for this clonotype. V is TRBV4-2 and J is TRBJ2-7; D gene uncertain. Trimming took 1 base from V and 2 from J, leaving 18 bases between them. Germline assignment: CDR1 LGHNA and CDR2 YNFKEQ. CDR3 length: 17 residues. CDR3 sequence reads: CASSQVHVGDVAYEQYF. In DNA form, the CDR3 reads TGTGCCAGCAGCCAAGTACATGTCGGTGACGTAGCCTACGAGCAGTACTTC.

The chain carries TRBV11-2 and TRBJ2-3; TRBD1 or TRBD2 may be the D gene (5 bases each). V was clipped by 4 bases and J by 0 bases, with 11 bases between them. The CDR3 runs to 15 residues. Germline V gene data show CDR1 as SGHAT and CDR2 as FQNNGV. In DNA form, the CDR3 reads TGTGCCAGCAGCTATCAGGGAGCTAGCACAGATACGCAGTATTTT. As protein: CASSYQGASTDTQYF.

The chain carries TRBV5-1 and TRBJ1-5; the D is unclear. The germline gives CDR1 SGHRS, CDR2 YFSETQ. The CDR3 is made up of 14 amino acids. The ends were cut back, 0 bases at V and 6 bases at J, with 10 bases in the middle. The CDR3 region is CASSLDKGTQPQHF. CDR3 nucleotides: TGCGCCAGCAGCTTGGATAAGGGCACTCAGCCCCAGCATTTT.

Only a few counts were recorded for this clonotype. The CDR3 sequence: CAISDRGHTEAFF. CDR3 bases: TGTGCCATCAGTGATAGGGGGCACACTGAAGCTTTCTTT. The chain combines TRBV10-3 with TRBJ1-1, with 7 bases fitting TRBD1. The CDR3 sequence is 13 residues long. Germline CDR1 is ENHRY and CDR2 is SYGVKD. Trimming cost V 3 bases and J 3 bases; bases outside gene matches: 1.

This clonotype was seen more than once but under ten times. The CDR3 DNA is TGTGCCAGCAGCTTACGTAACTCCAATGAGCAGTTCTTC. Its translation: CASSLRNSNEQFF. The V and J genes are TRBV7-2 and TRBJ2-1, with D unresolved. The germline gives CDR1 SGHTA, CDR2 FQGNSA. Trimming removed 2 bases from V and 6 bases from J, with 8 bases in between. The CDR3 is 13 residues long.